This T cell receptor (beta chain) was captured by sequencing in a study of blood T cell repertoires in COVID-19. Authors' processing steps: Reference gene primers were amplified, and this amplification served to estimate nucleated cell counts. Data came from immunoSEQ multiplex PCR; TCRdb stores just in-frame clones and leaves some out. V and J calls and clone size come straight from that table; D and trimming were deduced from the DNA. This table has 360,000 or so clones, around 89% appearing once. The germline CDR1 and CDR2 sequences are MDHEN and SYDVKM. The CDR3 is 15 amino acids. Trimming cost V 6 bases and J 2 bases; bases outside gene matches: 8.

Sequenced: peripheral blood. The clonotype was recovered from a man younger than 35 with active or convalescent COVID-19. The rearrangement uses TRBV28 and TRBJ2-7; the match to TRBD1 covers 9 bases. CDR3 loop: CASRNDRGMTYEQYF. CDR3 DNA: TGTGCCAGCAGAAATGACAGGGGGATGACCTACGAGCAGTACTTC. Supplemented by reference TRBV28 and TRBJ2-7, the full variable domain reads DVKVTQSSRYLVKRTGEKVFLECVQDMDHENMFWYRQDPGLGLRLIYFSYDVKMKEKGDIPEGYSVSREKKERFSLILESASTNQTSMYLCASRNDRGMTYEQYFGPGTRLTVT.